The 21 T cell receptor beta chains below all came from one sample that was sequenced in a study of blood T cell repertoires in COVID-19. Repertoires were generated with immunoSEQ multiplex PCR, while TCRdb's copy carries only in-frame clones and drops some. The table records under 95,000 clones, over 80% of them present only once. Sequencing was carried out using peripheral blood. Receptors were obtained from a woman aged 80 or older with active or convalescent COVID-19.

This clone has a single count. This rearrangement joins TRBV30 to TRBJ1-3, with 8 bases identical to TRBD1. The CDR3 length is 15 residues. V shed 3 bases and J 2 bases; nucleotides not matched to a gene: 6. The germline gives CDR1 GTSNPN, CDR2 SVGIG (reference sequence). In nucleotides, the CDR3 is TGTGCCTGGAGCGTCAGGGGGCCGACTGGAAACACCATATATTTT. This codes for CAWSVRGPTGNTIYF.

This clone appeared a few times. V and J are TRBV6-5 and TRBJ1-6; 7 nucleotides match TRBD1. In germline, CDR1 is MNHEY, CDR2 SVGAGI. The V gene end was trimmed by 4 bases and the J gene end by 0 bases; junction bases not matched to a gene: 3. The CDR3 spans 16 residues. The DNA of the CDR3 is TGTGCCAGCAGTTGGGACAGCAGCTCCTATAATTCACCCCTCCACTTT. Its protein product is CASSWDSSSYNSPLHF.

The chain couples TRBV24-1 to TRBJ2-5; 8 bases fit TRBD1. From germline, CDR1 is KGHDR and CDR2 SFDVKD. The length of the CDR3 is 15 residues. V dropped 0 bases and J dropped 4; count of bases not matched to a gene: 3. The CDR3 is CATSDLWQGAETQYF. The CDR3 coding sequence is TGTGCCACCAGTGATTTGTGGCAGGGGGCAGAGACCCAGTACTTC.

The gene calls are TRBV6-5 and TRBJ2-1, with D maybe TRBD2 (6 bases). Trimming left V 6 bases short and J 2 bases short, with 14 bases between. CDR1 and CDR2 from the germline V gene are MNHEY and SVGAGI. This CDR3 is 15 amino acids long. The CDR3 loop is CASRRAGRTYNEQFF. The CDR3 DNA is TGTGCCAGCAGACGGGCGGGGAGAACCTACAATGAGCAGTTCTTC.

This rearrangement joins TRBV1 to TRBJ1-2; the table assigns TRBD1, which was not confirmed against the DNA. TRBV1 is a known pseudogene. The CDR3 is 16 residues long. The DNA of the CDR3 is TGCACCAGCAGCCAGCGCTACAGGAGATTGTACTATGGCTACACCTTC. Its protein product is CTSSQRYRRLYYGYTF.

The rearrangement joins TRBV6-5 to TRBJ2-7, with D perhaps TRBD2 (5 bases). V dropped 7 bases and J dropped 3 bases, with 19 bases sitting between them. The CDR3 length is 15 residues. The germline CDR1 and CDR2 sequences are MNHEY and SVGAGI. CDR3 residues: CASNLLGSLRYEQYF. DNA for the CDR3: TGTGCCAGCAACCTACTAGGGAGCCTTCGCTACGAGCAGTACTTC.

The V gene is TRBV5-6, the J gene TRBJ1-6; 7 bases match TRBD1. In germline, CDR1 is SGHDT, CDR2 YYEEEE. V shed 4 bases and J 7 bases; nucleotides not matched to a gene: 11. The CDR3 length is 16 residues. CDR3 sequence (DNA): TGTGCCAGCAGCGGAACCGGATGGGACAGAAATTCACCCCTCCACTTT. It translates to CASSGTGWDRNSPLHF.

The CDR3 loop reads CASSLGQLGGRTADTQYF. The CDR3 DNA reads TGTGCCAGCAGCTTAGGCCAGTTGGGCGGGAGAACGGCAGATACGCAGTATTTT. The chain carries TRBV7-9 and TRBJ2-3, with 7 bases aligning to TRBD2. The CDR3 is 18 residues long. The junction had 14 bases not matched to a gene; V was cut back by 1 base and J by 4 bases. CDR1 and CDR2 (germline): SEHNR, FQNEAQ (reference sequence). The variable domain in full, with the rest retrieved from reference TRBV7-9 and TRBJ2-3, is DTGVSQNPRHKITKRGQNVTFRCDPISEHNRLYWYRQTLGQGPEFLTYFQNEAQLEKSRLLSDRFSAERPKGSFSTLEIQRTEQGDSAMYLCASSLGQLGGRTADTQYFGPGTRLTVL.

The chain has TRBV6-5 and TRBJ2-7; 9 bases are shared with TRBD2. Germline V gene data show CDR1 as MNHEY and CDR2 as SVGAGI. With V trimmed by 3 bases and J by 2 bases, 5 bases remained unmatched. The CDR3 consists of 15 residues. CDR3 nucleotide sequence: TGTGCCAGCAGTTATCGTAGCGGGGGACCCTACGAGCAGTACTTC. Translating it yields CASSYRSGGPYEQYF.

The chain has TRBV5-4 and TRBJ2-7; D may be TRBD2 (6 bases). The CDR3 runs to 14 residues. The V gene lost 4 bases and the J gene lost 0 bases, with 11 bases spanning the gap. Per the germline V gene, CDR1 is SGHNT and CDR2 is YYREEE (reference sequence). CDR3 sequence: CASSAPGLSYEQYF. CDR3 DNA sequence: TGTGCCAGCAGCGCTCCGGGACTCTCCTACGAGCAGTACTTC. Filled out from reference TRBV5-4 and TRBJ2-7, the complete variable domain reads ETGVTQSPTHLIKTRGQQVTLRCSSQSGHNTVSWYQQALGQGPQFIFQYYREEENGRGNFPPRFSGLQFPNYSSELNVNALELDDSALYLCASSAPGLSYEQYFGPGTRLTVT.

The chain joins TRBV9 to TRBJ1-4; 8 bases align to TRBD1. The CDR3 totals 14 residues. The germline CDR1 and CDR2 sequences are SGDLS and YYNGEE. Trimming removed 4 bases from V and 7 bases from J; junction bases left unmatched: 6. The CDR3 sequence: CASSPTGAIEKLFF. CDR3 nucleotide sequence: TGTGCCAGCAGCCCGACAGGGGCAATTGAAAAACTGTTTTTT. The whole variable domain, filled in from reference TRBV9 and TRBJ1-4, reads DSGVTQTPKHLITATGQRVTLRCSPRSGDLSVYWYQQSLDQGLQFLIQYYNGEERAKGNILERFSAQQFPDLHSELNLSSLELGDSALYFCASSPTGAIEKLFFGSGTQLSVL.

The chain couples TRBV10-3 to TRBJ2-7; 7 nucleotides match TRBD1. In germline, CDR1 is ENHRY, CDR2 SYGVKD. The length of the CDR3 is 16 residues. V was clipped by 0 bases and J by 2 bases; unmatched bases: 7. The CDR3, as DNA: TGTGCCATCAGTGAGTCGGTATCGGGACAGCCCTACGAGCAGTACTTC. Protein sequence: CAISESVSGQPYEQYF.

The chain recombines TRBV15 with TRBJ1-1; D unresolved. Deletions cut 2 bases from V and 2 bases from J, with 6 bases between. The CDR3 is made up of 13 amino acids. Germline CDR1 is LNHNV and CDR2 is YYDKDF (reference sequence). CDR3 bases: TGTGCCACCAGCAGAACATTTAACACTGAAGCTTTCTTT. Its translation: CATSRTFNTEAFF.

This clone was observed a few times. The chain carries TRBV19 and TRBJ2-3; 7 bases are shared with TRBD1. The CDR3 is made up of 15 amino acids. Germline V gives CDR1 LNHDA, CDR2 SQIVND (reference sequence). After removal of 7 bases from V and 6 bases from J, the junction contained 13 bases not matched to a gene. The CDR3: CASTSSTGVPDTQYF. The DNA of the CDR3 is TGTGCCAGTACCTCCTCAACAGGGGTTCCGGATACGCAGTATTTT.

The chain recombines TRBV9 with TRBJ1-2, with 7 bases lining up with TRBD1. From germline, CDR1 is SGDLS and CDR2 YYNGEE. The CDR3 is 13 amino acids. V lost 4 bases, J lost 8 bases, and 8 bases stayed unmatched. CDR3 region: CASSPRGTDGYTF. The CDR3 DNA is TGTGCCAGCAGCCCCCGTGGGACAGACGGCTACACCTTC.

In nucleotides, the CDR3 is TGTGCCAGCAGCTTGAGAACAGAGCTTAATTCACCCCTCCACTTT. This codes for CASSLRTELNSPLHF. J is TRBJ1-6 and V is TRBV7-6; D not certain. CDR1 and CDR2 from the germline V gene are SGHVS and FNYEAQ. The CDR3 contains 15 residues. V was pared by 3 bases and J by 6 bases, with 12 bases between.

The table lists this clone with a few counts. V and J are TRBV10-1 and TRBJ2-2; D not certain. In germline, CDR1 is WNHNN, CDR2 SYGVQD (reference sequence). CDR3 length: 12 residues. V lost 6 bases and J lost 1, with 3 bases in between. The CDR3 loop is CASSGNTGELFF. The CDR3 nucleotides read TGCGCCAGCAGCGGGAACACCGGGGAGCTGTTTTTT.

V is TRBV28 and J is TRBJ1-6, with D perhaps TRBD1 (5 bases). The CDR3 covers 16 residues. The germline CDR1 and CDR2 sequences are MDHEN and SYDVKM. The V end lost 3 bases, the J end lost 6 bases, and 15 bases lay between the germline ends. The CDR3 DNA is TGTGCCAGCAGTTTTAGTTTAACAGGACGTAATTCACCCCTCCACTTT. It codes for CASSFSLTGRNSPLHF. The variable domain in full, completed from reference TRBV28 and TRBJ1-6, reads DVKVTQSSRYLVKRTGEKVFLECVQDMDHENMFWYRQDPGLGLRLIYFSYDVKMKEKGDIPEGYSVSREKKERFSLILESASTNQTSMYLCASSFSLTGRNSPLHFGNGTRLTVT.

This chain uses TRBV29-1 with TRBJ1-4; TRBD1 might be the D (5 bases). V was pared by 6 bases and J by 0 bases, with 11 bases between. Germline-derived CDR1 and CDR2 are SQVTM and ANQGSEA. CDR3 size: 14 residues. Here the CDR3 DNA reads TGCAGCGTCCTAAGGGGTGCAACTAATGAAAAACTGTTTTTT. Its translation is CSVLRGATNEKLFF.

The chain combines TRBV5-1 with TRBJ2-1; weak D call: TRBD1 (5 bases). The CDR3 spans 14 residues. Germline CDR1 reads SGHRS; CDR2 reads YFSETQ. V was shortened by 5 bases and J by 8 bases, with 17 bases between the two germline ends. CDR3 in amino acids: CASSIRGSPDEQFF. CDR3 bases: TGCGCCAGCAGTATAAGGGGATCCCCCGATGAGCAGTTCTTC.

The genes are TRBV15 and TRBJ2-7; D is unclear. The CDR3 is 12 residues long. The ends were cut back, 1 base at V and 1 base at J, with 2 bases in the middle. Germline V gene sequence: CDR1 LNHNV, CDR2 YYDKDF (reference sequence). The CDR3 DNA sequence: TGTGCCACCAGCAGAGCTTCCTACGAGCAGTACTTC. This translates into CATSRASYEQYF.